This T cell receptor beta chain was sequenced for a study of identical twins. The CDR3 has 18 amino acids. J was trimmed by 0 bases and V by 1 base; bases with no gene match: 4. Germline assignment: CDR1 SGHAT and CDR2 FQDESV (reference sequence). Study findings and constraints: Invariant populations such as MAIT and iNKT cells could partly muddle zero-insertion analyses. Weaker excess twin sharing was observed in beta out-of-frame sequences.

This clonotype was seen only a few times. Its antigen remains unknown. Through template switching, a universal primer site was introduced, and the cDNA contained unique molecular identifiers. TCRdb ran MiXCR on the 5' RACE reads and lists one entry per CDR3 protein. The sample lists around 960,000 distinct CDR3 sequences; over 9% were seen once. These data are also associated with another study on yellow fever vaccine responses in identical twins.

Sequenced sample: PBMCs. The sequence came from a woman under 30 in good health. The chain employs TRBV11-1 and TRBJ2-2; 11 bases line up with TRBD2. The CDR3 loop reads CASSLETSGESNTGELFF. Written as DNA, the CDR3 is TGTGCCAGCAGCTTAGAGACTAGCGGGGAGTCGAACACCGGGGAGCTGTTTTTT.